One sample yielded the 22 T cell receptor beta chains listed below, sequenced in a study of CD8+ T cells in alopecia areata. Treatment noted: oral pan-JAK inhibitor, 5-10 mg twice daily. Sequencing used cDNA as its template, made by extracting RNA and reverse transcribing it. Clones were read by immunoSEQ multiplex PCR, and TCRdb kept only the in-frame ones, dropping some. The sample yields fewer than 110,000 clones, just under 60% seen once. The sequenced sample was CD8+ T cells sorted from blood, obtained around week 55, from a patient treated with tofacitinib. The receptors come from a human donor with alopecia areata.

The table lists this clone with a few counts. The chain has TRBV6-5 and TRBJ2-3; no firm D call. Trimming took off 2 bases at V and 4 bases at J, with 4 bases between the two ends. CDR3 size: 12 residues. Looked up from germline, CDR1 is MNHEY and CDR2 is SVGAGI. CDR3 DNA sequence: TGTGCCAGCAGTTACGGCCCAGATACGCAGTATTTT. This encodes CASSYGPDTQYF.

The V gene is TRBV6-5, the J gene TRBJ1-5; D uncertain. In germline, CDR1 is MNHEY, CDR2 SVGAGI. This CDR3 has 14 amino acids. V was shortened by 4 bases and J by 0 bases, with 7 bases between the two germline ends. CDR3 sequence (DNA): TGTGCCAGCAGTTTGGGTGCTAGCAATCAGCCCCAGCATTTT. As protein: CASSLGASNQPQHF.

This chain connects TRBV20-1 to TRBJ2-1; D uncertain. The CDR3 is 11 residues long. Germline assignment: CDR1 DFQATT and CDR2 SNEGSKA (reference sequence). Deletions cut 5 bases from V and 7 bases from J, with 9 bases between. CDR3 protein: CSASSMNEQFF. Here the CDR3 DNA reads TGCAGTGCTTCCTCGATGAATGAGCAGTTCTTC.

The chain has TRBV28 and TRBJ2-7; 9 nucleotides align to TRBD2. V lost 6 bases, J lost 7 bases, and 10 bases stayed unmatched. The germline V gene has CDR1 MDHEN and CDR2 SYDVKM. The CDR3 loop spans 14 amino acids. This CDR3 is CASSLSGGPTEQYF. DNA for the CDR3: TGTGCCAGCAGCCTTAGCGGGGGACCTACAGAGCAGTACTTC.

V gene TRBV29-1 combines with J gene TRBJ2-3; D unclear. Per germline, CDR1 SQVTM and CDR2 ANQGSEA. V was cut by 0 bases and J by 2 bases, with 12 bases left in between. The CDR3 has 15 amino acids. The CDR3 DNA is TGCAGCGTTGAAGATACGTGGGTTTCCACAGATACGCAGTATTTT. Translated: CSVEDTWVSTDTQYF.

In nucleotides, the CDR3 is TGTGCCAGCAGCTTACCGGGGGGCTACAATGAGCAGTTCTTC. Translated: CASSLPGGYNEQFF. V gene TRBV13 combines with J gene TRBJ2-1; 7 nucleotides agree with TRBD2. This CDR3 is built from 14 residues. V was pared by 2 bases and J by 3 bases, with 1 base of the junction left unmatched. Germline V gene sequence: CDR1 PRHDT, CDR2 FYEKMQ (reference sequence).

The CDR3 DNA is TGTGCCAGCAGTGGCGCGGGGAGTAACAATGAGCAGTTCTTC. Protein: CASSGAGSNNEQFF. The chain uses TRBV25-1 and TRBJ2-1; a weak D match, TRBD2 (6 bases). This CDR3 has 14 amino acids. Germline V gene data show CDR1 as MGHDK and CDR2 as SYGVNS. Trimming cost V 4 bases and J 5 bases, with 12 bases left between them.

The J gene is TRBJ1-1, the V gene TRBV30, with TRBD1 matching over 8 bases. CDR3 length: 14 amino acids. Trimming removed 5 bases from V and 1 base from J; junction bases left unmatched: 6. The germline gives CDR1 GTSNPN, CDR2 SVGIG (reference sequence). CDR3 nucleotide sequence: TGTGCCTGGGAGCCAGGGACAGGGAACACTGAAGCTTTCTTT. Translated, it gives CAWEPGTGNTEAFF.

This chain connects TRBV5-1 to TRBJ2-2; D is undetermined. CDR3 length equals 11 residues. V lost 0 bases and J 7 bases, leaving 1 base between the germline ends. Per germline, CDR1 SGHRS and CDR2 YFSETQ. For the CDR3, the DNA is TGCGCCAGCAGCTTGGACGGGGAGCTGTTTTTT. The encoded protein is CASSLDGELFF.

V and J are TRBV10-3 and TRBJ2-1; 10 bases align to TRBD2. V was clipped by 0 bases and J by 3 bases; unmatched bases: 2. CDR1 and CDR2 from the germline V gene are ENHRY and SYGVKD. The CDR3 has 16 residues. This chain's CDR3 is CAISESPSGGYNEQFF. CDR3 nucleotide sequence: TGTGCCATCAGTGAGTCCCCTAGCGGGGGCTACAATGAGCAGTTCTTC.

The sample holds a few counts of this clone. The CDR3 spells CASSLESGGYNSPLHF. The CDR3 DNA sequence: TGCGCCAGCAGCTTGGAGTCAGGGGGCTATAATTCACCCCTCCACTTT. This rearrangement joins TRBV5-1 to TRBJ1-6, with 7 bases that match TRBD1. The V gene's germline CDR1 is SGHRS and CDR2 YFSETQ. V lost 0 bases to trimming and J lost 3 bases; unmatched junction nucleotides: 3. The CDR3 has 16 amino acids.

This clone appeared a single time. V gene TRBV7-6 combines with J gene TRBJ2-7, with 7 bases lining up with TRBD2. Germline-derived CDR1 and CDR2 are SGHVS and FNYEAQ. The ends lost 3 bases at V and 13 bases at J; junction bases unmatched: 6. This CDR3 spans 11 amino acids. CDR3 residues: CASSLGGNLYF. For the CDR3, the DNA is TGTGCCAGCAGCTTGGGAGGGAACCTATACTTC.

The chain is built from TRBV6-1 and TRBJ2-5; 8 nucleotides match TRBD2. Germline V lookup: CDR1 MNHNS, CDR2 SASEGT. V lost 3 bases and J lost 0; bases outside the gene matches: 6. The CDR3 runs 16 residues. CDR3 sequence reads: CASSDFRRGDQETQYF. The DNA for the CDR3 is TGTGCCAGCAGTGATTTTCGGCGGGGGGACCAAGAGACCCAGTACTTC.

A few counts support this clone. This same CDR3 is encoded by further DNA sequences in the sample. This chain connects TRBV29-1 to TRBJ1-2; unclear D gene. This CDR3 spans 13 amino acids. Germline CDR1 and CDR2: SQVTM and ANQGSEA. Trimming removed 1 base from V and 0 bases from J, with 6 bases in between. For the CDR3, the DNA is TGCAGCGTTGAAGGGACCTCTAACTATGGCTACACCTTC. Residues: CSVEGTSNYGYTF.

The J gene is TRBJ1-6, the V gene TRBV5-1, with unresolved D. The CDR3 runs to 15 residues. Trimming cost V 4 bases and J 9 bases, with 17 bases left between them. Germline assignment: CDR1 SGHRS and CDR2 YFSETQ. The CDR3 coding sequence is TGCGCCAGCAGCGTGGACCATCGAGATAGTTCACCCCTCCACTTT. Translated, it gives CASSVDHRDSSPLHF. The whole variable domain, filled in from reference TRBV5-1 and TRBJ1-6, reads KAGVTQTPRYLIKTRGQQVTLSCSPISGHRSVSWYQQTPGQGLQFLFEYFSETQRNKGNFPGRFSGRQFSNSRSEMNVSTLELGDSALYLCASSVDHRDSSPLHFGNGTRLTVT.

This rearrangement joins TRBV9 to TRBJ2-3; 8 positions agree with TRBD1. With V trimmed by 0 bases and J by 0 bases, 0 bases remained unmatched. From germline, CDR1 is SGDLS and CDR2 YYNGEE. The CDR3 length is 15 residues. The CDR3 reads CASSVGTGSTDTQYF. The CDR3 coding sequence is TGTGCCAGCAGCGTAGGGACAGGGAGCACAGATACGCAGTATTTT.

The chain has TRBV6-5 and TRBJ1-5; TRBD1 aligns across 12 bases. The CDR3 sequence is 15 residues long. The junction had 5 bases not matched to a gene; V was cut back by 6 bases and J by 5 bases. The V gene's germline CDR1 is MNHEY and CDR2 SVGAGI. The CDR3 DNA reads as TGTGCCAGCAGCTTGGGACAGGGGGCTCATCAGCCCCAGCATTTT. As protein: CASSLGQGAHQPQHF.

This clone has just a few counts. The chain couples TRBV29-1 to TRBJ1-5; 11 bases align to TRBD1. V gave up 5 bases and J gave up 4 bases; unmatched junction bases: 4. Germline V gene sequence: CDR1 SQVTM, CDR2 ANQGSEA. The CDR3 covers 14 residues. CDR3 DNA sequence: TGCAGCGTTCGGGACAGGGGGACAAATCAGCCCCAGCATTTT. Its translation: CSVRDRGTNQPQHF.

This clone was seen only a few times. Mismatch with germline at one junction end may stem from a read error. In nucleotides, the CDR3 is TGTGCCAGTAGTATAAACTCGCTTAACGTCGGGACTCCCTTCTTC. As protein: CASSINSLNVGTPFF. This chain joins TRBV19 and TRBJ2-7; a weak D match, TRBD2 (6 bases). Germline CDR1 reads LNHDA; CDR2 reads SQIVND (reference sequence). This CDR3 spans 15 amino acids.

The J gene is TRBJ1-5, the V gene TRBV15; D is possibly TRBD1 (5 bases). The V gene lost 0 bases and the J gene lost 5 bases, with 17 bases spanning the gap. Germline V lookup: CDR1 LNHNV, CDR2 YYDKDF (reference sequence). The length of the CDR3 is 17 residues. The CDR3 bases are TGTGCCACCAGCAGAGATAGGGGCAGCGGTTCTTATCAGCCCCAGCATTTT. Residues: CATSRDRGSGSYQPQHF.

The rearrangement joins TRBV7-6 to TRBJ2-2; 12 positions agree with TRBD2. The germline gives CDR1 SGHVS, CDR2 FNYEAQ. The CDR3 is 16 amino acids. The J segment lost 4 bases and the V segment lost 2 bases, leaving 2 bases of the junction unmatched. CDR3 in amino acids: CASSLTSGGSTGELFF. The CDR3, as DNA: TGTGCCAGCAGCTTAACTAGCGGGGGGAGCACCGGGGAGCTGTTTTTT.

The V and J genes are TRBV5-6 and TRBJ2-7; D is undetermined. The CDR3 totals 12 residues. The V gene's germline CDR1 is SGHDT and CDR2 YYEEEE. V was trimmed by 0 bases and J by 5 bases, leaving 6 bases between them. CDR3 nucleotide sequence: TGTGCCAGCAGCTTGGGTTTAAACGAGCAGTACTTC. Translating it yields CASSLGLNEQYF.